One and the same sample provided the 8 T cell receptor beta chains below, sequenced in a study of T cells in Graves' hyperthyroidism and ophthalmopathy (dated by TCRdb to about 2019). Library preparation was by multiplex PCR. TCRdb lists the instrument as Illumina HiSeq 2000. The TCR beta CDR3 regions were amplified from the RNA transcripts. For the first round of RT-PCR on the TCR CDR3, the HTBI primer set was used together with the Qiagen OneStep RT-PCR kit. TCRdb trimmed the raw reads at Q25, called clones with MiXCR and kept productive beta chains. Entries that share a CDR3 protein sequence are merged under the most common genes and DNA. The sample records more than 500,000 distinct CDR3 sequences, around 42% of which are singletons. The ten largest account for over 15% of the sample. The sample taken for sequencing was peripheral blood or thyroid tissue (not recorded which). Receptor source: an adult woman with Graves' disease, either hyperthyroidism or ophthalmopathy (not recorded which).

V gene TRBV29-1 combines with J gene TRBJ1-2, with 8 bases aligning to TRBD1. In germline, CDR1 is SQVTM, CDR2 ANQGSEA. V shed 8 bases, J shed 7 bases, and the junction held 9 bases outside the gene matches. This CDR3 spans 12 amino acids. The CDR3 sequence is CSSTRDRIGYTF. The CDR3 nucleotides are TGCAGCTCTACGAGGGACAGGATTGGCTACACCTTC.

Many counts were recorded for this clonotype. The V gene is TRBV5-1, the J gene TRBJ1-2; maybe TRBD1 (5 bases). Trimming shortened V by 0 bases and J by 5 bases, and 14 bases separated the two germline ends. The CDR3 runs 15 residues. CDR1 is SGHRS and CDR2 is YFSETQ in the germline V gene. DNA of the CDR3: TGCGCCAGCAGCTTGGCCGATGGGGGAAGGTATGGCTACACCTTC. Translating gives CASSLADGGRYGYTF.

The chain is built from TRBV15 and TRBJ1-3; D not resolved. CDR3 length equals 13 residues. Germline CDR1 is LNHNV and CDR2 is YYDKDF (reference sequence). V lost 0 bases, J lost 7 bases, and 7 bases lay in between. The CDR3 DNA sequence: TGTGCCACCAGCAGAGACCCAATGAACACCATATATTTT. Translation gives CATSRDPMNTIYF.

The CDR3 region is CSARVSGRGGGEKLFF. The CDR3 DNA sequence: TGCAGTGCTAGAGTCAGTGGGCGCGGTGGGGGTGAAAAACTGTTTTTT. This chain links TRBV20-1 with TRBJ1-4; D perhaps matches TRBD1 (5 bases). CDR3 length: 16 residues. In germline, CDR1 is DFQATT, CDR2 SNEGSKA (reference sequence). V was pared by 1 base and J by 7 bases, with 19 bases between.

This chain connects TRBV10-3 to TRBJ2-5; no firm D call. This CDR3 is 13 amino acids long. V was pared by 2 bases and J by 3 bases, with 7 bases between. Per the germline V gene, CDR1 is ENHRY and CDR2 is SYGVKD. DNA for the CDR3: TGTGCCATCAGTGAGGACGGAAAAGAGACCCAGTACTTC. Translating gives CAISEDGKETQYF.

There are many counts of this clonotype. The V gene is TRBV4-1, the J gene TRBJ1-5, with 7 bases aligning to TRBD1. Germline V lookup: CDR1 MGHRA, CDR2 YSYEKL. The CDR3 is 16 amino acids. The junction had 8 bases not matched to a gene; V was cut back by 4 bases and J by 2 bases. As DNA, the CDR3 is TGCGCCAGCAGCCGACTCGGGACAGCGGGCAATCAGCCCCAGCATTTT. This sequence encodes CASSRLGTAGNQPQHF.

This clonotype was seen a handful of times. V and J are TRBV6-1 and TRBJ2-7; possible D gene TRBD1, 5 bases. CDR1 MNHNS and CDR2 SASEGT come from the germline V gene. V was trimmed by 4 bases and J by 3 bases, leaving 16 bases between them. The CDR3 loop spans 15 amino acids. The CDR3 DNA is TGTGCCAGCAGTGGAACTGAAACAGGACACTACGAGCAGTACTTC. This encodes CASSGTETGHYEQYF.

This clonotype was recorded many times. The chain couples TRBV20-1 to TRBJ2-7, with D unclear. The CDR3 spans 12 residues. Germline CDR1 DFQATT, CDR2 SNEGSKA (reference sequence). Deletions cut 3 bases from V and 7 bases from J, with 13 bases between. Here the CDR3 DNA reads TGCAGTGCTAGTCTCCCCTCACGGGAGCAGTACTTC. It is translated as CSASLPSREQYF.